Listed below are T cell receptor beta chains from one sample, sequenced in a study of T cell clonotyping in hematopoietic cell transplantation. Data came from immunoSEQ multiplex PCR; TCRdb stores just in-frame clones and leaves some out. The table has approximately 75,000 clones, approximately 94% seen once. The sequencing input was peripheral blood mononuclear cells. The receptors originated from a man aged 50 to 59 in good health. Some clones in this sample may be carry-over from other donors' samples. Both conserved end residues are part of each CDR3. The order of the fields is clone size, V gene, J gene, D gene, CDR3 DNA, CDR3 protein. A D gene is named only where the DNA matches it firmly. For some rows the clone size is stated as once, few or many, or as a class when expanded; others skip it.

.	TRBV25-1	TRBJ1-1	.	TGTGCCAGCAGTGAGCTGCAAGAAGCTTTCTTT	CASSELQEAFF
.	TRBV5-4	TRBJ1-1	TRBD1	TGTGCCAGCAGCTTGGTTGGGACAGGGTCTGAAGCTTTCTTT	CASSLVGTGSEAFF
.	TRBV28	TRBJ2-7	.	TGTGCCAGCAGGAGAGGGGGCGAGCAGTACTTC	CASRRGGEQYF
.	TRBV5-4	TRBJ1-4	TRBD1	TGTGCCAGCCGACCCGGAGGGGGCAGGAATGAAAAACTGTTTTTT	CASRPGGGRNEKLFF
once	TRBV5-1	TRBJ2-3	TRBD1	TGCGCCAGCAGCTCATTCCGGGACAGAAGCACAGATACGCAGTATTTT	CASSSFRDRSTDTQYF
.	TRBV6-5	TRBJ2-2	.	TGTGCCAGCAGTTACAGGACAGTCAACACCGGGGAGCTGTTTTTT	CASSYRTVNTGELFF
.	TRBV29-1	TRBJ2-5	TRBD2	TGCAGCGTTGGGACTAGCGGGGGGCAAGAGACCCAGTACTTC	CSVGTSGGQETQYF
once	TRBV28	TRBJ1-2	TRBD1	TGTGCCAGCAGTAAGGTTATAACAGGGGGCCTCAGCTATGGCTACACCTTC	CASSKVITGGLSYGYTF
.	TRBV14	TRBJ2-3	.	TGTGCCAGCAGCCACTACCTAGGGGGAACAGATACGCAGTATTTT	CASSHYLGGTDTQYF
.	TRBV9	TRBJ2-4	TRBD1	TGTGCCAGCAGCGCCTCCGGGACAGCTAACATTCAGTACTTC	CASSASGTANIQYF
.	TRBV5-4	TRBJ1-2	TRBD1	TGTGCCAGCAGTCAGGGGACAGGAGCCGTCTATGGCTACACCTTC	CASSQGTGAVYGYTF
.	TRBV7-3	TRBJ1-1	.	TGTGCCAGCAGCTTAACAGGTCTCGGGCCAAAACAAACCCTGGACACTGAAGCTTTCTTT	CASSLTGLGPKQTLDTEAFF
.	TRBV6-1	TRBJ1-5	.	TGTGCCAGCAGTGAAATGATGGGGTACGATCAGCCCCAGCATTTT	CASSEMMGYDQPQHF
.	TRBV27	TRBJ1-2	.	TGTGCCAGCAGTCCACAGGGAGGGGGCTATGGCTACACCTTC	CASSPQGGGYGYTF
.	TRBV11-2	TRBJ1-1	TRBD1	TGTGCCAGCAGCTTAGATGGCGGCCTTGGGACAGCGGGAGCTTTCTTT	CASSLDGGLGTAGAFF
.	TRBV7-9	TRBJ2-5	TRBD2	TGTGCCAGCAGCTTTGGGGGGGGGCAAGAGACCCAGTACTTC	CASSFGGGQETQYF
.	TRBV10-3	TRBJ2-3	TRBD2	TGTGCCATCGGCCAGGTAGCGGGAAACACAGATACGCAGTATTTT	CAIGQVAGNTDTQYF
once	TRBV30	TRBJ2-5	.	TGTGCCTGGGACAAATCGCCCCGGGGTGGGGGCAGAGAGACCCAGTACTTC	CAWDKSPRGGGRETQYF
.	TRBV18	TRBJ2-7	.	TGTGCCAGCTCACTCGGGGTAGCAACTACCTCCTACGAGCAGTACTTC	CASSLGVATTSYEQYF
.	TRBV30	TRBJ2-3	TRBD2	TGTGCCTGGAGTAGGGGACTAGCGGGAGAGGTAGATACGCAGTATTTT	CAWSRGLAGEVDTQYF